This T cell receptor (beta chain) was identified in a study of blood T cell repertoires in COVID-19. Under the authors' procedure: Amplifying reference gene primers gave estimates of nucleated cell counts. Clones were sequenced by immunoSEQ multiplex PCR, and TCRdb holds only the in-frame ones, with some missing. D and trimming come from the DNA, and the V and J calls and clone size come from that table. The table shows approximately 250,000 clones, with 75% to 85% occurring only once. The CDR3 totals 16 residues. With V trimmed by 5 bases and J by 1 base, 7 bases remained unmatched. The V gene's germline CDR1 is LNHDA and CDR2 SQIVND (reference sequence).

The chain combines TRBV19 with TRBJ2-4, with 8 nucleotides matching TRBD1. Specimen: peripheral blood. This TCR was sampled from a human donor in a cohort sampled during active COVID-19. CDR3 DNA: TGTGCCAGTAGTGAACAGGGGGTCGTGGCCAAAAACATTCAGTACTTC. Translation gives CASSEQGVVAKNIQYF.